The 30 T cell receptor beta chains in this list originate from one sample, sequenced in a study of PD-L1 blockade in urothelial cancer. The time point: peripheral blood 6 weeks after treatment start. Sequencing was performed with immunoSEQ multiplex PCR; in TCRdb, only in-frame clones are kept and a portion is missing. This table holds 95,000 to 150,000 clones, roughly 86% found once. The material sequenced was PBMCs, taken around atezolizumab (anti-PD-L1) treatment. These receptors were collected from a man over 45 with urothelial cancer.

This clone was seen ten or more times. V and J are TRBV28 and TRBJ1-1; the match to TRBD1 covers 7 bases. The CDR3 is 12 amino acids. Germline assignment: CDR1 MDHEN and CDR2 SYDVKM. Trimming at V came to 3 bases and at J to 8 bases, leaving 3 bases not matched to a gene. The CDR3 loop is CASSFGTAEAFF. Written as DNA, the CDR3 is TGTGCCAGCAGTTTTGGGACAGCCGAAGCTTTCTTT.

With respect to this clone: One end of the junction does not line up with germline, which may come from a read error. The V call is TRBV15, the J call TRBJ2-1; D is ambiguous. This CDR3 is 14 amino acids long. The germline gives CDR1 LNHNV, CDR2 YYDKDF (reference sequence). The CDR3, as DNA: TGTGCCACCAGCAGAGATGCCTCCTACAGTGAGCAGTTCTTC. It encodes CATSRDASYSEQFF.

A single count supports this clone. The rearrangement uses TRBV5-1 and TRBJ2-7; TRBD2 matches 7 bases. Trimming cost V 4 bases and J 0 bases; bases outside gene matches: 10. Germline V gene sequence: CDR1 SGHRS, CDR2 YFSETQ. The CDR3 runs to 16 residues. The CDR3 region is CASSRATSATSYEQYF. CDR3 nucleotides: TGCGCCAGCAGCCGAGCTACTAGCGCAACCTCCTACGAGCAGTACTTC.

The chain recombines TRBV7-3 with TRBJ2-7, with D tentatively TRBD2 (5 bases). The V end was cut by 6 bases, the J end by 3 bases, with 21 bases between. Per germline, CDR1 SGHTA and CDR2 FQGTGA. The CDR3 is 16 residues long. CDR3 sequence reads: CASSFFLEGRGYEQYF. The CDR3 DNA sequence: TGTGCCAGCAGTTTCTTCTTAGAGGGAAGAGGCTACGAGCAGTACTTC. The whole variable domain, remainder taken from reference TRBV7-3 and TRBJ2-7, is GAGVSQTPSNKVTEKGKYVELRCDPISGHTALYWYRQSLGQGPEFLIYFQGTGAADDSGLPNDRFFAVRPEGSVSTLKIQRTERGDSAVYLCASSFFLEGRGYEQYFGPGTRLTVT.

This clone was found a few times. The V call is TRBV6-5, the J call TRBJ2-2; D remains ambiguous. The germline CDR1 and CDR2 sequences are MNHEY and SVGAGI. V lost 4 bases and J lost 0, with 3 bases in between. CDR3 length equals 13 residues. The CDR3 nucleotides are TGTGCCAGCAGTTTAACGAACACCGGGGAGCTGTTTTTT. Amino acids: CASSLTNTGELFF.

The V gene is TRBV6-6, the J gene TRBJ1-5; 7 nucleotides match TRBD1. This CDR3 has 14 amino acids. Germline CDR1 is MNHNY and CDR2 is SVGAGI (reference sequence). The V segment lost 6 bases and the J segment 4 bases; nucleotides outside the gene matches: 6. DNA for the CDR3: TGTGCCAGCAGCGGTCAGGGGGGAAATCAGCCCCAGCATTTT. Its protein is CASSGQGGNQPQHF.

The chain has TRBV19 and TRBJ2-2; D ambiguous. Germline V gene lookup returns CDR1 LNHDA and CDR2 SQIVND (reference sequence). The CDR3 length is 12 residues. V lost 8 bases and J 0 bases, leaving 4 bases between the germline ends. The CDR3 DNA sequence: TGTGCCAGTCGGTCGAACACCGGGGAGCTGTTTTTT. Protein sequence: CASRSNTGELFF.

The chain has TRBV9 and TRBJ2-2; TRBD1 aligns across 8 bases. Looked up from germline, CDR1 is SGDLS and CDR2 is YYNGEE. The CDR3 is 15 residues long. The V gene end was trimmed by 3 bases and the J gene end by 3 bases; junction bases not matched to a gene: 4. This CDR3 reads CASSAVTGDTGELFF. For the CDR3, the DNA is TGTGCCAGCAGCGCAGTGACAGGGGACACCGGGGAGCTGTTTTTT.

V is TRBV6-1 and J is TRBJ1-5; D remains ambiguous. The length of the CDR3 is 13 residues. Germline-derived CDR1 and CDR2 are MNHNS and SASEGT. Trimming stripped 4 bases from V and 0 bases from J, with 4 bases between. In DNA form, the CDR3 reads TGTGCCAGCAGTGCGTATAGCAATCAGCCCCAGCATTTT. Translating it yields CASSAYSNQPQHF.

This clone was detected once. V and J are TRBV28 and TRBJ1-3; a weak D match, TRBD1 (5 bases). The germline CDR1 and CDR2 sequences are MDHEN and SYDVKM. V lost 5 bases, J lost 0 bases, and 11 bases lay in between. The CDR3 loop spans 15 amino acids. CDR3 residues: CASSMDDSSGNTIYF. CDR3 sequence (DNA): TGTGCCAGCAGTATGGACGACAGCTCTGGAAACACCATATATTTT. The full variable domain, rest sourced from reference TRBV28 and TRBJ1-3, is DVKVTQSSRYLVKRTGEKVFLECVQDMDHENMFWYRQDPGLGLRLIYFSYDVKMKEKGDIPEGYSVSREKKERFSLILESASTNQTSMYLCASSMDDSSGNTIYFGEGSWLTVV.

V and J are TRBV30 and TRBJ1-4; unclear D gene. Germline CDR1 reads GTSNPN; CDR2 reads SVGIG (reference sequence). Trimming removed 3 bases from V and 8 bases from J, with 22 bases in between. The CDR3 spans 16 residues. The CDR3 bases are TGTGCCTGGAGGTCCTCGGGAGGCAGGACGGACGAAAAACTGTTTTTT. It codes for CAWRSSGGRTDEKLFF.

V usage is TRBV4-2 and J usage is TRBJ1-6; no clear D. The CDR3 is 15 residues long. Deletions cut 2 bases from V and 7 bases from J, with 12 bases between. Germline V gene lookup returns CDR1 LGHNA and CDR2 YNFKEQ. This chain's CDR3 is CASSQRAGGNSPLHF. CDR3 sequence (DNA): TGTGCCAGCAGCCAACGGGCCGGAGGGAATTCACCCCTCCACTTT.

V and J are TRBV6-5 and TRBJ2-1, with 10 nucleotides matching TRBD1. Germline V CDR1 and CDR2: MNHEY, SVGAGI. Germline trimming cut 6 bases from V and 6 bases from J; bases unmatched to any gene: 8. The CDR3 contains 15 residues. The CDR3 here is CASRGDRGLGNEQFF. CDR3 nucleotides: TGTGCCAGCAGGGGGGACAGGGGCCTGGGCAATGAGCAGTTCTTC.

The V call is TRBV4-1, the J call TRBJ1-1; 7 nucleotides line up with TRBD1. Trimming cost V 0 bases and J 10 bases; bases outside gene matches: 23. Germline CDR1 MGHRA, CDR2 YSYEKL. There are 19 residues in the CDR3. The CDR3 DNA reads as TGCGCCAGCAGCCAAGAATTTCTAAGGGGGCGACGGGTCTCGGAGGGAGCTTTCTTT. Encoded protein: CASSQEFLRGRRVSEGAFF.

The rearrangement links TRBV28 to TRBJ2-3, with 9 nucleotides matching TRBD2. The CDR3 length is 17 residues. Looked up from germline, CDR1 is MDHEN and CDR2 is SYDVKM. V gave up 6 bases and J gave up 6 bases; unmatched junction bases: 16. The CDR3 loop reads CASSSPLGAGGMDTQYF. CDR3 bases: TGTGCCAGCAGCTCCCCCTTAGGGGCGGGAGGGATGGATACGCAGTATTTT.

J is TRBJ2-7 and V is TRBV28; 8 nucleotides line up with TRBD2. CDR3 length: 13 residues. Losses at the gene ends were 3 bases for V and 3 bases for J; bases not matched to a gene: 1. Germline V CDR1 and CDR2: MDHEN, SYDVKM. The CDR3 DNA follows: TGTGCCAGCAGTTTTAGCGGGATCTACGAGCAGTACTTC. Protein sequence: CASSFSGIYEQYF.

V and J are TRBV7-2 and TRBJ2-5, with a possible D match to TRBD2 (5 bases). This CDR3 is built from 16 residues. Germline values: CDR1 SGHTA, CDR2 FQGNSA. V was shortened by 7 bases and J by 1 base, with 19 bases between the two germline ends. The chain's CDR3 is CASTPGGRVIQETQYF. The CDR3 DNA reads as TGTGCCAGCACCCCAGGAGGCCGGGTGATCCAAGAGACCCAGTACTTC.

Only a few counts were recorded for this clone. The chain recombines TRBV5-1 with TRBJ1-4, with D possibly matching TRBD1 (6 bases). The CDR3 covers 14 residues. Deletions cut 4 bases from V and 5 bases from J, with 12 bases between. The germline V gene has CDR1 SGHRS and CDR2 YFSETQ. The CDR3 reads CASSVGGANEKLFF. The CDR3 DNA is TGCGCCAGCAGCGTGGGGGGCGCGAATGAAAAACTGTTTTTT.

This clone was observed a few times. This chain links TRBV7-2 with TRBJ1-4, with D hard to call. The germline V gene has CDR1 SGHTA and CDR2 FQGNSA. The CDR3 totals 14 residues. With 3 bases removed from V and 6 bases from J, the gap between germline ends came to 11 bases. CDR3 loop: CASSFGPFDEKLFF. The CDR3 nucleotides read TGTGCCAGCAGCTTCGGTCCATTCGATGAAAAACTGTTTTTT.

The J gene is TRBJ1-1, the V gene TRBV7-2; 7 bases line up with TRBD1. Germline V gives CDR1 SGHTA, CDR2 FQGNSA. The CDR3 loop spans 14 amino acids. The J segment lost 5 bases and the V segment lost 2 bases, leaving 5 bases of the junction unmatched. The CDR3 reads CASSLTTGITEAFF. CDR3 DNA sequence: TGTGCCAGCAGCTTAACGACAGGGATTACTGAAGCTTTCTTT.

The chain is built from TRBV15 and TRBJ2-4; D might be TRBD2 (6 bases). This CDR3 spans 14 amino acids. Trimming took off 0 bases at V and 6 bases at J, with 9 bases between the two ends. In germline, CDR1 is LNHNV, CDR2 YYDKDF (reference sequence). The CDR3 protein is CATSRDSAGNIQYF. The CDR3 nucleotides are TGTGCCACCAGCAGAGATTCAGCGGGAAACATTCAGTACTTC.

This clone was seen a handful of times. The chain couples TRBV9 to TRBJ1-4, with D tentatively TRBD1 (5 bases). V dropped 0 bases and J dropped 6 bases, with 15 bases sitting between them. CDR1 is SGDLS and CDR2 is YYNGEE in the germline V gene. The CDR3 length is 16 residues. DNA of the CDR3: TGTGCCAGCAGCGTAGGGGTAGGGGAAGGAGATGAAAAACTGTTTTTT. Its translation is CASSVGVGEGDEKLFF. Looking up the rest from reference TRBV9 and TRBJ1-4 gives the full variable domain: DSGVTQTPKHLITATGQRVTLRCSPRSGDLSVYWYQQSLDQGLQFLIQYYNGEERAKGNILERFSAQQFPDLHSELNLSSLELGDSALYFCASSVGVGEGDEKLFFGSGTQLSVL.

The CDR3 spells CASRISGPEQFF. CDR3 bases: TGTGCCAGCAGGATTAGCGGGCCCGAGCAGTTCTTC. The rearrangement uses TRBV2 and TRBJ2-1, with 7 bases lining up with TRBD2. With V trimmed by 6 bases and J by 10 bases, 6 bases remained unmatched. The germline CDR1 and CDR2 sequences are SNHLY and FYNNEI. The CDR3 has 12 residues. Filled out from reference TRBV2 and TRBJ2-1, the complete variable domain reads EPEVTQTPSHQVTQMGQEVILRCVPISNHLYFYWYRQILGQKVEFLVSFYNNEISEKSEIFDDQFSVERPDGSNFTLKIRSTKLEDSAMYFCASRISGPEQFFGPGTRLTVL.

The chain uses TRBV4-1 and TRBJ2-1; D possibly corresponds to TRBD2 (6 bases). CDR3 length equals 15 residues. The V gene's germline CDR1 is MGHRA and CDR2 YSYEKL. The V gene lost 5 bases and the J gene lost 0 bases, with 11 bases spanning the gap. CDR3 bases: TGCGCCAGCAGCGTGGACTACCTCTCCTACAATGAGCAGTTCTTC. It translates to CASSVDYLSYNEQFF.

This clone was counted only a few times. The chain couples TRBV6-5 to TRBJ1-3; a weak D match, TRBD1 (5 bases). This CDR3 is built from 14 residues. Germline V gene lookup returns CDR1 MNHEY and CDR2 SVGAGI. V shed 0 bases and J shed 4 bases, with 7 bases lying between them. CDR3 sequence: CASSYSRVGNTIYF. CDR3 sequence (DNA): TGTGCCAGCAGTTACTCCAGGGTAGGAAACACCATATATTTT.

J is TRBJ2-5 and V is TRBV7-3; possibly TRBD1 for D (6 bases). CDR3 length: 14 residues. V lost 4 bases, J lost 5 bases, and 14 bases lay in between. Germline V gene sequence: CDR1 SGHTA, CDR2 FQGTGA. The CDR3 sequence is CASSSQGERETQYF. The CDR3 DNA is TGTGCCAGCAGCTCACAGGGAGAAAGGGAGACCCAGTACTTC.

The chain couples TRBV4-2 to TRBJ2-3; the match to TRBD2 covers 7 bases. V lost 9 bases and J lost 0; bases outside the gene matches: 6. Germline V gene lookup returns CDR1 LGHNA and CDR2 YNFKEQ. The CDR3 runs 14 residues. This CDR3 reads CASSSGGSTDTQYF. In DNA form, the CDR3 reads TGTGCCAGTTCTAGCGGAGGGAGCACAGATACGCAGTATTTT.

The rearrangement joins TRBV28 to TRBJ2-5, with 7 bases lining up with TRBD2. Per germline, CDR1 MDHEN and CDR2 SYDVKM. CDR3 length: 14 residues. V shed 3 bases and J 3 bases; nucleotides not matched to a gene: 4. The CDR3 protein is CASSFLAVEETQYF. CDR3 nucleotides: TGTGCCAGCAGTTTCCTAGCGGTTGAAGAGACCCAGTACTTC.

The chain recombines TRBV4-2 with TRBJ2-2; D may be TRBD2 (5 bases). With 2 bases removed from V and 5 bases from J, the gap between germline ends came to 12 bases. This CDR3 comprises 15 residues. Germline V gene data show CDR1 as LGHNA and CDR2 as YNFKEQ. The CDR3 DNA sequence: TGTGCCAGCAGCCAATCGGCGGGTGGGACCGGGGAGCTGTTTTTT. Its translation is CASSQSAGGTGELFF.

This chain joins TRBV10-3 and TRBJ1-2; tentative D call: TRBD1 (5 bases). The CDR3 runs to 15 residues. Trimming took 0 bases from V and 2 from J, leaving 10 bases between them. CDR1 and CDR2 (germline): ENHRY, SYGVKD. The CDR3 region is CAISESSGYNYGYTF. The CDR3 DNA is TGTGCCATCAGTGAGTCCTCAGGGTACAACTATGGCTACACCTTC.